This T cell receptor beta chain was sequenced in a study of blood T cells in healthy people across ages. A J-beta primer mix and a sample-barcoded 5' primer were used in a second PCR of roughly 6 to 12 cycles. TCRdb re-called the 5' RACE reads through MiXCR, storing one row per CDR3 protein. Among around 800,000 distinct CDR3 sequences, roughly 53% were seen once, and the ten largest hold roughly two fifths. Input material: blood. The receptor comes from an elderly man in good health.

Written as DNA, the CDR3 is TGCGCCAGCAGCGCGACTGCAAGCACCGGGGAGCTGTTTTTT. Its translation: CASSATASTGELFF. This sequence joins TRBV5-1 and TRBJ2-2; D gene unclear. Trimming removed 4 bases at V and 4 bases at J, with 11 bases between. CDR3 length equals 14 residues. Germline lookup yields CDR1 SGHRS and CDR2 YFSETQ.